This is a list of T cell receptor beta chains from one sample in a study of blood T cell repertoires in COVID-19. The table came from immunoSEQ multiplex PCR; TCRdb's copy has only in-frame clones and leaves some out. The data hold about 220,000 clones, with roughly 84% observed a single time. Sequences were obtained from peripheral blood. These TCRs come from a woman aged 80 or older with acute or convalescent COVID-19. Both conserved end residues are part of each CDR3. D genes are given only for firm matches. Part of the rows lack a size; the others show once, few, many or a class for expanded clones.

TGTGCCAGCAGCCTTGGGGCTAGCGGGGGCCAAGAGACCCAGTACTTC,CASSLGASGGQETQYF,once,TRBV7-2,TRBD2,TRBJ2-5
TGTGCCAGCAGGTCCCTTGGTAGCGGGACTTACAATGAGCAGTTCTTC,CASRSLGSGTYNEQFF,.,TRBV27,TRBD2,TRBJ2-1
TGTGCCAGCAGCAAAGGCCTTCAGGCCGAAATCAATGAGCAGTTCTTC,CASSKGLQAEINEQFF,few,TRBV21-1,.,TRBJ2-1
TGTGCCAGTAGTCGACAGGGGCGGCGCGACTCTGGAAACACCATATATTTT,CASSRQGRRDSGNTIYF,.,TRBV19,TRBD1,TRBJ1-3
TGTGCCAGCAGTTACATGGACAGCGGTCGTGGAAACACCATATATTTT,CASSYMDSGRGNTIYF,.,TRBV6-2/TRBV6-3,.,TRBJ1-3
TGCGCCAGCAGCCCAACAGGCACCGGCAATCAGCCCCAGCATTTT,CASSPTGTGNQPQHF,.,TRBV5-1,.,TRBJ1-5
TGTGCCAGCAGCTTAGGAGCGGGGGGGGTTAATGAGCAGTTCTTC,CASSLGAGGVNEQFF,.,TRBV7-2,TRBD2,TRBJ2-1
TGTGCCAGCAGAATAACGGGACAGGGAAATGAAAAACTGTTTTTT,CASRITGQGNEKLFF,.,TRBV7-6,TRBD1,TRBJ1-4
TGTGCCAGCAGCTCCCGTCAGGGGCGCCACAATGAGCAGTTCTTC,CASSSRQGRHNEQFF,.,TRBV7-9,.,TRBJ2-1
TGTGCCAGCAGCCGCCGGGACAGGTGGACCGGGGAGCTGTTTTTT,CASSRRDRWTGELFF,.,TRBV28,TRBD1,TRBJ2-2
TGTGCCAGCTCACCAAAGGGGACAGGTCGGAACACCATATATTTT,CASSPKGTGRNTIYF,.,TRBV18,TRBD1,TRBJ1-3
TGTGCCAGCAGCCTTGGACAGGGTTATAATTCACCCCTCCACTTT,CASSLGQGYNSPLHF,once,TRBV6-4,TRBD1,TRBJ1-6
TGTGCCAGCAGCGCACAGGGGGCCTCGCGCAATGAGCAGTTCTTC,CASSAQGASRNEQFF,.,TRBV9,TRBD1,TRBJ2-1
TGTGCCAGCAGTCCCCTCGAGGGCTACACCTTC,CASSPLEGYTF,.,TRBV12-3/TRBV12-4,.,TRBJ1-2
TGTGCCAGCAGTCGACTAGCGGGGAGCTCCTACGAGCAGTACTTC,CASSRLAGSSYEQYF,.,TRBV6-2/TRBV6-3,TRBD2,TRBJ2-7
TGTGCCAGCAGCTTGGCACCGGGACTGAATAATTCACCCCTCCACTTT,CASSLAPGLNNSPLHF,.,TRBV5-5,.,TRBJ1-6
TGTGCCATCAGTAGCCTCGGGGGGGGCGACTCACCCCTCCACTTT,CAISSLGGGDSPLHF,.,TRBV10-3,.,TRBJ1-6
TGCAGTGCCGCGACAGGGGATGGCTACACCTTC,CSAATGDGYTF,.,TRBV20-1,TRBD1,TRBJ1-2
TGTGCCAGCAGTTACAGGGGCCAAGAGACCCAGTACTTC,CASSYRGQETQYF,.,TRBV12-3/TRBV12-4,TRBD1,TRBJ2-5
TGTGCCAGCAGTTCAGCGGGGGGGATCTACAATGAGCAGTTCTTC,CASSSAGGIYNEQFF,once,TRBV5-4,TRBD2,TRBJ2-1
TGTGCCAGCAGTGCAGGGACAGGGCACTACGAGCAGTACTTC,CASSAGTGHYEQYF,.,TRBV28,TRBD1,TRBJ2-7
TGTGCCAGCAGTTTCCAGGGGGCAGGAAAACTGTTTTTT,CASSFQGAGKLFF,.,TRBV2,TRBD1,TRBJ1-4
TGTGCCTGGAGTACCCGGGGACTAGCGGGGCAAGAGCAGTTCTTC,CAWSTRGLAGQEQFF,.,TRBV30,TRBD2,TRBJ2-1
TGTGCCAGCAGTTTGATCGGGGAGACTGAAGCTTTCTTT,CASSLIGETEAFF,.,TRBV12-3/TRBV12-4,.,TRBJ1-1
TGTGCCAGCAGCTTAAACGCGGGACAGGGGTACCGGCAGTACTTC,CASSLNAGQGYRQYF,.,TRBV7-9,TRBD1,TRBJ2-7
TGTGCCAGCAGTGATCCACCTGACGGGACTGAAGCTTTCTTT,CASSDPPDGTEAFF,.,TRBV25-1,.,TRBJ1-1
TGTGCCAGTAGCCCTTCGACAGGAGACTATGGCTACACCTTC,CASSPSTGDYGYTF,.,TRBV19,.,TRBJ1-2
TGTGCCAGCAGTGACCCGGGACAGGGCGACTACGAGCAGTACTTC,CASSDPGQGDYEQYF,.,TRBV25-1,TRBD1,TRBJ2-7
TGTGCCAGCAGCGTAGGTAGCCCCTGGTCTGAGCAGTTCTTC,CASSVGSPWSEQFF,.,TRBV9,.,TRBJ2-1
TGTGCCAGTAGTATAGCCAGTACAGGGGGCGAGAGCTACACCTTC,CASSIASTGGESYTF,.,TRBV19,TRBD1,TRBJ1-2
TGTGCCAGTAGTGGGGAGGCAACTAATGAAAAACTGTTTTTT,CASSGEATNEKLFF,.,TRBV19,.,TRBJ1-4
TGTGCCAGCTCACCCCCAAATTCGAACACCGGGGAGCTGTTTTTT,CASSPPNSNTGELFF,.,TRBV18,.,TRBJ2-2
TGTGCCAGCAGCAAAGGGGGCTGGAACACTGAAGCTTTCTTT,CASSKGGWNTEAFF,.,TRBV7-2,TRBD1,TRBJ1-1
TGTGCCAGCAGTTACTCGTTCGCAGATACGCAGTATTTT,CASSYSFADTQYF,.,TRBV6-5,.,TRBJ2-3
TGCGCCAGCAGCCAGTCAGGGGGTTTCAATCAGCCCCAGCATTTT,CASSQSGGFNQPQHF,.,TRBV4-3,TRBD1,TRBJ1-5
TGCGCCAGCAGCCAACAGGACAGAGCGAATCAGCCCCAGCATTTT,CASSQQDRANQPQHF,.,TRBV4-3,.,TRBJ1-5
TGCAGCGTTCCCGGGGCGGGGGGCAATTCACCCCTCCACTTT,CSVPGAGGNSPLHF,.,TRBV29-1,.,TRBJ1-6
TGTGCCAGCAGTGGCGTGAGGTTAGCGGGGGCCACCTACGAGCAGTACTTC,CASSGVRLAGATYEQYF,.,TRBV6-1,TRBD2,TRBJ2-7
TGTGCCAGCAGACCTCCCGGGACAGGTCAGCCCCAGCATTTT,CASRPPGTGQPQHF,.,TRBV6-5,TRBD1,TRBJ1-5
TGTGCCTGGAGTTTACGGGGAGGTCAGCCCCAGCATTTT,CAWSLRGGQPQHF,.,TRBV30,.,TRBJ1-5
TGTGCCACCGGGTCAGGCTGGATGAACACCGGGGAGCTGTTTTTT,CATGSGWMNTGELFF,.,TRBV15,.,TRBJ2-2
TGTGCCAGCAGTTTCCGCGGGGGCGGGGAGCTGTTTTTT,CASSFRGGGELFF,.,TRBV12-3/TRBV12-4,TRBD2,TRBJ2-2
TGCGCCAGCAGCCCGGGACAGCCGAACACTGAAGCTTTCTTT,CASSPGQPNTEAFF,.,TRBV5-1,TRBD1,TRBJ1-1
TGTGCCTCCCGGGAGGAAGAGACCCAGTACTTC,CASREEETQYF,.,TRBV10-3,TRBD2,TRBJ2-5
TGTGCCAGCAGCCGGACAGGGGACACTGAAGCTTTCTTT,CASSRTGDTEAFF,.,TRBV6-6,TRBD1,TRBJ1-1
TGTGCCAGCAGCCAAGTCCACGGGGGGAGGTCACCCCTCCACTTT,CASSQVHGGRSPLHF,once,TRBV3-1/TRBV3-2,.,TRBJ1-6
TGCAGCGTTGAAGACAGGGGGCGGGGCACTGAAGCTTTCTTT,CSVEDRGRGTEAFF,.,TRBV29-1,TRBD1,TRBJ1-1
TGTGCCAGTAGTACCTCGGGGCAGGGGCTTGTTGGGGCCAACGTCCTGACTTTC,CASSTSGQGLVGANVLTF,.,TRBV19,.,TRBJ2-6
TGTGCCAGCAGCTTAGTAGCCGATAACACCGGGGAGCTGTTTTTT,CASSLVADNTGELFF,.,TRBV7-2,.,TRBJ2-2
TGCGCCAGCAGCGTGCAGGGTAACTCTGGAAACACCATATATTTT,CASSVQGNSGNTIYF,.,TRBV5-1,.,TRBJ1-3
TGCGCCAGCAGCTTGTCTACGCCAGACTCGGGCTACGAGCAGTACTTC,CASSLSTPDSGYEQYF,.,TRBV5-1,.,TRBJ2-7
TGTGCCAGTAGTAGCGAATACGAGCAGTACTTC,CASSSEYEQYF,.,TRBV19,.,TRBJ2-7
TGCGCCAGCAGCCTACAACCCCGGGGGACAGGGCGGATGAACACTGAAGCTTTCTTT,CASSLQPRGTGRMNTEAFF,.,TRBV5-1,TRBD1,TRBJ1-1
TGTGCCAGCAGTCCCAGCGGGGGGCGAAGGGAGACCCAGTACTTC,CASSPSGGRRETQYF,.,TRBV28,TRBD2,TRBJ2-5
TGTGCCAGCAGTGAGATCGGACAGGGGTTGGGAGGCTACACCTTC,CASSEIGQGLGGYTF,.,TRBV2,TRBD1,TRBJ1-2
TGTGCCAGCAGCGTAGCTACGGGGGGACAGGATGGCTACACCTTC,CASSVATGGQDGYTF,.,TRBV9,TRBD1,TRBJ1-2
TGTGCCAGCAGCGGAAGAGAAGGGACAGCTTATAATTCACCCCTCCACTTT,CASSGREGTAYNSPLHF,.,TRBV11-2,TRBD1,TRBJ1-6
TGTGCCAGCAAACAGGGTTTGGTGAACACTGAAGCTTTCTTT,CASKQGLVNTEAFF,.,TRBV2,.,TRBJ1-1
TGTGCCAGCAGCCAAGGAGGCATGAACACTGAAGCTTTCTTT,CASSQGGMNTEAFF,.,TRBV7-3,.,TRBJ1-1
TGTGCCAGCAGCCAAGACTACAGGGGGGATAAAAACATTCAGTACTTC,CASSQDYRGDKNIQYF,.,TRBV4-2,TRBD1,TRBJ2-4